The 30 T cell receptor beta chains presented below share a single source sample, sequenced in a study of blood T cell repertoires in COVID-19. Assay used: immunoSEQ multiplex PCR; TCRdb lists only in-frame clones, some missing. The data contain 300,000 to 450,000 clones, approximately 89% of them singletons. Material: PBMCs or T cells enriched from blood (not recorded which). These receptors all stem from a man in his forties in a cohort exposed to, infected with or recovered from COVID-19 (not recorded which).

V is TRBV6-1 and J is TRBJ2-6; the match to TRBD2 covers 10 bases. CDR1 and CDR2 from the germline V gene are MNHNS and SASEGT. The V gene end was trimmed by 0 bases and the J gene end by 4 bases; junction bases not matched to a gene: 12. The CDR3 covers 20 residues. CDR3 in amino acids: CASSEALMLAGEAGANVLTF. The CDR3 nucleotides read TGTGCCAGCAGTGAAGCCCTCATGCTAGCGGGAGAAGCGGGGGCCAACGTCCTGACTTTC.

V and J are TRBV5-1 and TRBJ2-5; possibly TRBD2 for D (6 bases). V was shortened by 3 bases and J by 6 bases, with 15 bases between the two germline ends. CDR3 length: 14 residues. Germline loops: CDR1 SGHRS, CDR2 YFSETQ. The CDR3 sequence: CASSSNLGGKTQYF. CDR3 nucleotide sequence: TGCGCCAGCAGCTCAAACCTTGGGGGGAAGACCCAGTACTTC. The whole variable domain, filled in from reference TRBV5-1 and TRBJ2-5, reads KAGVTQTPRYLIKTRGQQVTLSCSPISGHRSVSWYQQTPGQGLQFLFEYFSETQRNKGNFPGRFSGRQFSNSRSEMNVSTLELGDSALYLCASSSNLGGKTQYFGPGTRLLVL.

The chain has TRBV27 and TRBJ2-3, with 9 bases matching TRBD2. The germline V gene has CDR1 MNHEY and CDR2 SMNVEV (reference sequence). This CDR3 spans 15 amino acids. Trimming at V came to 2 bases and at J to 3 bases, leaving 3 bases not matched to a gene. CDR3 in DNA: TGTGCCAGCAGTTTACTAGCGGGATTGACAGATACGCAGTATTTT. Amino acid sequence: CASSLLAGLTDTQYF.

The rearrangement links TRBV19 to TRBJ1-1; D perhaps matches TRBD1 (5 bases). Trimming pared 8 bases from V and 5 bases from J, leaving 30 bases between. CDR3 size: 18 residues. From germline, CDR1 is LNHDA and CDR2 SQIVND (reference sequence). CDR3 amino acids: CASVVQTRTGGVWTEAFF. The DNA for the CDR3 is TGTGCCAGTGTCGTGCAGACACGAACAGGTGGGGTTTGGACTGAAGCTTTCTTT.

V and J are TRBV6-5 and TRBJ2-1; the D gene is possibly TRBD1 (6 bases). Deletions cut 2 bases from V and 10 bases from J, with 15 bases between. The V gene's germline CDR1 is MNHEY and CDR2 SVGAGI. The CDR3 is 14 amino acids. CDR3 DNA sequence: TGTGCCAGCAGTTACCAAGACAGGCTACGAGAGCAGTTCTTC. Translation gives CASSYQDRLREQFF.

V usage is TRBV30 and J usage is TRBJ1-1; tentative D call: TRBD1 (5 bases). Germline CDR1 is GTSNPN and CDR2 is SVGIG (reference sequence). This CDR3 has 12 residues. V lost 0 bases and J lost 9, with 11 bases in between. CDR3: CAWSVRGSQAFF. The DNA for the CDR3 is TGTGCCTGGAGTGTTAGGGGCAGCCAAGCTTTCTTT.

The CDR3 region is CASSHSGQDGYTF. CDR3 DNA: TGTGCCAGCAGTCACTCCGGACAGGATGGCTACACCTTC. This chain links TRBV27 with TRBJ1-2, with 7 bases that match TRBD1. V lost 5 bases, J lost 6 bases, and 6 bases stayed unmatched. CDR1 is MNHEY, CDR2 SMNVEV, per germline (reference sequence). CDR3 length equals 13 residues.

V and J are TRBV7-9 and TRBJ1-4; tentatively, D is TRBD1 (6 bases). The V gene's germline CDR1 is SEHNR and CDR2 FQNEAQ (reference sequence). The CDR3 is 16 residues long. The V and J ends lost 5 bases and 0 bases respectively, with 13 bases between them. Written as DNA, the CDR3 is TGTGCCAGCAGCCTTGACAGGACTGCAACTAATGAAAAACTGTTTTTT. Residues: CASSLDRTATNEKLFF. Supplemented by reference TRBV7-9 and TRBJ1-4, the full variable domain reads DTGVSQNPRHKITKRGQNVTFRCDPISEHNRLYWYRQTLGQGPEFLTYFQNEAQLEKSRLLSDRFSAERPKGSFSTLEIQRTEQGDSAMYLCASSLDRTATNEKLFFGSGTQLSVL.

The chain uses TRBV3-1 (or the pseudogene TRBV3-2) and TRBJ2-1; 10 bases are a match to TRBD2. The length of the CDR3 is 18 residues. CDR1 is LGHDT, CDR2 YNNKEL, per germline (reference sequence). J gave up 6 bases and V 0 bases, and 11 bases lay outside the gene matches. The DNA of the CDR3 is TGTGCCAGCAGCCAAGATCCCCCGCTAGCGGGAGTCTTCAATGAGCAGTTCTTC. It yields the protein CASSQDPPLAGVFNEQFF.

The rearrangement joins TRBV9 to TRBJ2-3, with D perhaps matching TRBD2 (5 bases). Per the germline V gene, CDR1 is SGDLS and CDR2 is YYNGEE. The CDR3 spans 16 residues. V was pared by 0 bases and J by 0 bases, with 11 bases between. CDR3 in amino acids: CASSVGSSRSTDTQYF. As DNA, the CDR3 is TGTGCCAGCAGCGTAGGGTCTAGCCGAAGCACAGATACGCAGTATTTT.

This clone was detected a few times. J is TRBJ1-2 and V is TRBV19; the match to TRBD1 covers 7 bases. The CDR3 covers 16 residues. The V gene's germline CDR1 is LNHDA and CDR2 SQIVND (reference sequence). V lost 4 bases, J lost 5 bases, and 13 bases stayed unmatched. The CDR3 bases are TGTGCCAGTAGTACAGAAATGGGACAGCCCCTATATGGCTACACCTTC. Its translation: CASSTEMGQPLYGYTF. Using reference TRBV19 and TRBJ1-2 for the parts outside the CDR3, the full variable domain is DGGITQSPKYLFRKEGQNVTLSCEQNLNHDAMYWYRQDPGQGLRLIYYSQIVNDFQKGDIAEGYSVSREKKESFPLTVTSAQKNPTAFYLCASSTEMGQPLYGYTFGSGTRLTVV.

The genes are TRBV5-1 and TRBJ1-2; no clear D gene. The CDR3 length is 15 residues. V lost 0 bases and J 7 bases, leaving 16 bases between the germline ends. CDR1 and CDR2 from the germline V gene are SGHRS and YFSETQ. Here the CDR3 reads CASSLALGGSRGYTF. Written as DNA, the CDR3 is TGCGCCAGCAGCTTGGCCTTAGGAGGGAGCCGTGGCTACACCTTC.

CDR3 sequence reads: CASSLELLAYEQYF. In DNA, the CDR3 is TGTGCCAGCAGCTTAGAACTATTAGCCTACGAGCAGTACTTC. The rearrangement uses TRBV7-9 and TRBJ2-7; D is unclear. Per the germline V gene, CDR1 is SEHNR and CDR2 is FQNEAQ (reference sequence). The CDR3 totals 14 residues. Between the trimmed V and J ends, which lost 1 base and 2 bases, there was a span of 9 bases.

The chain has TRBV28 and TRBJ2-7; 9 bases agree with TRBD1. V gave up 6 bases and J gave up 1 base; unmatched junction bases: 1. This CDR3 is 13 amino acids long. CDR1 is MDHEN, CDR2 SYDVKM, per germline. The CDR3 sequence is CASRTGGSYEQYF. CDR3 coding DNA: TGTGCCAGCAGGACAGGGGGGTCCTACGAGCAGTACTTC.

The chain employs TRBV5-4 and TRBJ2-7, with 9 bases matching TRBD2. Unmatched junction bases numbered 3, after V lost 0 bases and J lost 2 bases. This CDR3 has 15 amino acids. Germline V gives CDR1 SGHNT, CDR2 YYREEE (reference sequence). CDR3 residues: CASSLAGGRAYEQYF. The CDR3 nucleotides are TGTGCCAGCAGCTTGGCGGGCGGGAGGGCCTACGAGCAGTACTTC.

The chain has TRBV3-1 (or the pseudogene TRBV3-2) and TRBJ2-3, with 11 bases identical to TRBD1. The V and J ends lost 1 base and 8 bases, in that order; junction bases with no gene match: 5. CDR1 is LGHDT, CDR2 YNNKEL, per germline (reference sequence). The CDR3 loop spans 15 amino acids. CDR3 amino acids: CASSQAGQGVATQYF. The CDR3, as DNA: TGTGCCAGCAGCCAAGCGGGACAGGGGGTTGCTACGCAGTATTTT.

This clone was counted only a few times. This chain links TRBV28 with TRBJ1-6; 8 bases line up with TRBD1. Germline lookup yields CDR1 MDHEN and CDR2 SYDVKM. This CDR3 contains 16 residues. J gave up 9 bases and V 8 bases, and 15 bases lay outside the gene matches. In DNA form, the CDR3 reads TGTGCCAGCCTAGGGGGCAGGGGGCTTTTCGGTTCACCCCTCCACTTT. Its protein is CASLGGRGLFGSPLHF.

The rearrangement links TRBV5-1 to TRBJ2-5, with D possibly matching TRBD1 (5 bases). The CDR3 has 11 residues. V lost 5 bases to trimming and J lost 3 bases, with 5 bases between them. The germline V gene encodes CDR1 SGHRS and CDR2 YFSETQ. CDR3 sequence reads: CASRTEETQYF. DNA for the CDR3: TGCGCCAGCAGGACAGAAGAGACCCAGTACTTC. Supplemented by reference TRBV5-1 and TRBJ2-5, the full variable domain reads KAGVTQTPRYLIKTRGQQVTLSCSPISGHRSVSWYQQTPGQGLQFLFEYFSETQRNKGNFPGRFSGRQFSNSRSEMNVSTLELGDSALYLCASRTEETQYFGPGTRLLVL.

The V and J genes are TRBV30 and TRBJ2-5, with D possibly being TRBD1 (6 bases). V dropped 2 bases and J dropped 6 bases, with 13 bases sitting between them. Germline values: CDR1 GTSNPN, CDR2 SVGIG (reference sequence). This CDR3 spans 13 amino acids. CDR3 coding DNA: TGTGCCTGGAGTCCCCCAGGGGTGAAGACCCAGTACTTC. Protein sequence: CAWSPPGVKTQYF.

The rearrangement links TRBV7-2 to TRBJ1-3, with D possibly TRBD1 on 5 matching bases. The CDR3 totals 14 residues. Trimming stripped 4 bases from V and 4 bases from J, with 11 bases between. CDR1 and CDR2 from the germline V gene are SGHTA and FQGNSA. The CDR3 protein is CASSSRQGGNTIYF. In DNA form, the CDR3 reads TGTGCCAGCAGCTCGCGGCAGGGAGGAAACACCATATATTTT.

The rearrangement links TRBV3-1 (or the pseudogene TRBV3-2) to TRBJ2-7; unclear D gene. CDR1 and CDR2 from the germline V gene are LGHDT and YNNKEL (reference sequence). V was pared by 3 bases and J by 2 bases, with 14 bases between. The CDR3 length is 15 residues. The CDR3 bases are TGTGCCAGCAGCCACTCATTCCAGCGTCCCTACGAGCAGTACTTC. It yields the protein CASSHSFQRPYEQYF.

In DNA form, the CDR3 reads TGTGCCATCAGTGAGTCGACAGGGAGTACGGGGCAGTATTTT. Translation: CAISESTGSTGQYF. The rearrangement uses TRBV10-3 and TRBJ2-3, with 7 bases that match TRBD1. V shed 0 bases, J shed 11 bases, and the junction held 8 bases outside the gene matches. The germline V gene has CDR1 ENHRY and CDR2 SYGVKD. There are 14 residues in the CDR3.

A few counts support this clone. The rearrangement joins TRBV4-2 to TRBJ2-1, with a possible D match to TRBD2 (6 bases). Per germline, CDR1 LGHNA and CDR2 YNFKEQ. The CDR3 extends over 12 amino acids. V lost 3 bases, J lost 12 bases, and 12 bases lay in between. CDR3 coding DNA: TGTGCCAGCAGCCAGGAGGGAATAGGGCAGTTCTTC. As protein: CASSQEGIGQFF.

The chain combines TRBV4-2 with TRBJ2-3, with no clear D. CDR1 and CDR2 from the germline V gene are LGHNA and YNFKEQ. V was pared by 0 bases and J by 5 bases, with 15 bases between. This CDR3 is 16 amino acids long. The CDR3 sequence: CASSQDLLLAKDTQYF. CDR3 sequence (DNA): TGTGCCAGCAGCCAAGATTTGCTATTAGCCAAAGATACGCAGTATTTT.

V gene TRBV6-5 combines with J gene TRBJ2-5, with a possible D match to TRBD2 (5 bases). V lost 6 bases to trimming and J lost 0 bases, with 11 bases between them. Germline values: CDR1 MNHEY, CDR2 SVGAGI. CDR3 length: 14 residues. This CDR3 reads CASSRTYHQETQYF. The CDR3 DNA sequence: TGTGCCAGCAGCCGGACTTACCACCAAGAGACCCAGTACTTC.

This rearrangement joins TRBV15 to TRBJ1-4, with D possibly TRBD1 on 5 matching bases. Trimming removed 2 bases at V and 4 bases at J, with 8 bases between. Germline CDR1 reads LNHNV; CDR2 reads YYDKDF (reference sequence). The CDR3 extends over 14 amino acids. In DNA form, the CDR3 reads TGTGCCACCAGCAGACAGGGATATAATGAAAAACTGTTTTTT. This encodes CATSRQGYNEKLFF.

Here the CDR3 DNA reads TGTGCCAGCAGTACATCAGCGGGAGGGCCGTACGAGCAGTACTTC. Its protein product is CASSTSAGGPYEQYF. This chain joins TRBV6-6 and TRBJ2-7; TRBD2 aligns across 10 bases. The germline gives CDR1 MNHNY, CDR2 SVGAGI (reference sequence). The trim removed 5 bases at V and 4 bases at J, leaving 8 bases unmatched. The CDR3 extends over 15 amino acids.

The gene calls are TRBV7-2 and TRBJ2-7, with 7 bases identical to TRBD2. Germline V gene lookup returns CDR1 SGHTA and CDR2 FQGNSA. CDR3 length: 14 amino acids. With V trimmed by 6 bases and J by 2 bases, 7 bases remained unmatched. CDR3 DNA sequence: TGTGCCAGCAGACTCAGCGGGACCGCCTACGAGCAGTACTTC. Its translation is CASRLSGTAYEQYF.

This chain links TRBV5-1 with TRBJ2-1, with 8 bases identical to TRBD1. V lost 0 bases, J lost 5 bases, and 4 bases stayed unmatched. The length of the CDR3 is 15 residues. Germline assignment: CDR1 SGHRS and CDR2 YFSETQ. The CDR3 sequence: CASSLVRGRDNEQFF. CDR3 coding DNA: TGCGCCAGCAGCTTGGTCAGGGGGCGAGACAATGAGCAGTTCTTC.

The chain recombines TRBV10-1 with TRBJ1-1, with 7 bases that match TRBD1. CDR3 size: 14 residues. Germline values: CDR1 WNHNN, CDR2 SYGVQD (reference sequence). V dropped 6 bases and J dropped 6; count of bases not matched to a gene: 10. The CDR3 here is CASSPKPGTAEAFF. CDR3 in DNA: TGCGCCAGCAGCCCCAAACCCGGGACAGCTGAAGCTTTCTTT.